This entry lists 27 T cell receptor beta chains sequenced from one sample in a study of blood T cell repertoires in COVID-19. Repertoires were generated with immunoSEQ multiplex PCR, while TCRdb's copy carries only in-frame clones and drops some. Altogether more than 50,000 clones are present, approximately 92% being singletons, with the ten largest covering 16%. The sequenced material came from peripheral blood. The origin of the receptors is an elderly man with acute or convalescent COVID-19.

This clone was seen only once. The chain recombines TRBV7-8 with TRBJ1-3, with D perhaps matching TRBD1 (6 bases). V lost 0 bases, J lost 5 bases, and 11 bases lay in between. Germline V lookup: CDR1 SGHVS, CDR2 FQNEAQ. The CDR3 totals 15 residues. The CDR3 reads CASSLALQGRNTIYF. The CDR3 DNA is TGTGCCAGCAGCTTAGCGCTACAGGGTAGAAACACCATATATTTT.

The chain recombines TRBV4-1 with TRBJ1-2; a weak D match, TRBD1 (6 bases). V was cut by 5 bases and J by 0 bases, with 19 bases left in between. From germline, CDR1 is MGHRA and CDR2 YSYEKL. The CDR3 has 17 residues. The CDR3 loop is CASSGAGADITNYGYTF. DNA of the CDR3: TGCGCCAGCAGCGGGGCAGGGGCGGATATAACTAACTATGGCTACACCTTC.

The gene calls are TRBV5-5 and TRBJ1-2; no firm D call. The CDR3 length is 13 residues. Trimming took 0 bases from V and 4 from J, leaving 7 bases between them. Germline assignment: CDR1 SGHKS and CDR2 YYEKEE (reference sequence). In DNA form, the CDR3 reads TGTGCCAGCAGCTTGGCCGGTAGCTATGGCTACACCTTC. Translation gives CASSLAGSYGYTF.

This chain joins TRBV7-3 and TRBJ2-1; TRBD1 is a possible D gene (6 bases). Germline V gene data show CDR1 as SGHTA and CDR2 as FQGTGA. The length of the CDR3 is 16 residues. V was clipped by 5 bases and J by 1 base, with 15 bases between them. The CDR3 DNA reads TGTGCCAGCAGCCCAAGTACAGGGAGATCCTACAATGAGCAGTTCTTC. Translating gives CASSPSTGRSYNEQFF.

CDR3 sequence reads: CAISQGGDRGRPNQPQHF. The CDR3 bases are TGTGCCATCAGCCAGGGTGGGGACAGGGGGCGTCCCAATCAGCCCCAGCATTTT. The chain has TRBV10-3 and TRBJ1-5, with 12 nucleotides matching TRBD1. From germline, CDR1 is ENHRY and CDR2 SYGVKD. The CDR3 length is 18 residues. Trimming at V came to 6 bases and at J to 3 bases, leaving 12 bases not matched to a gene.

The V call is TRBV7-8, the J call TRBJ1-6; TRBD1 agrees at 7 bases. V shed 5 bases and J 6 bases; nucleotides not matched to a gene: 7. There are 15 residues in the CDR3. Germline-derived CDR1 and CDR2 are SGHVS and FQNEAQ. CDR3 loop: CASSPSGTANSPLHF. CDR3 DNA sequence: TGTGCCAGCAGCCCCTCCGGGACAGCTAATTCACCCCTCCACTTT.

In nucleotides, the CDR3 is TGTGCCAGCAGCTTAGCTATGGGAGGAGAGCAGTACTTC. Translated, it gives CASSLAMGGEQYF. This chain joins TRBV7-2 and TRBJ2-7; D is possibly TRBD2 (6 bases). This CDR3 is 13 amino acids long. V lost 0 bases to trimming and J lost 7 bases, with 10 bases between them. The V gene's germline CDR1 is SGHTA and CDR2 FQGNSA. Full variable domain (outside the CDR3, taken from reference TRBV7-2 and TRBJ2-7): GAGVSQSPSNKVTEKGKDVELRCDPISGHTALYWYRQSLGQGLEFLIYFQGNSAPDKSGLPSDRFSAERTGGSVSTLTIQRTQQEDSAVYLCASSLAMGGEQYFGPGTRLTVT.

The V call is TRBV21-1, the J call TRBJ1-4; the DNA was not used to check the table's D call, TRBD1. TRBV21-1 is labeled a pseudogene. CDR3 length: 18 residues. CDR3 protein: CASSKASWDRDVNEKLFF. The CDR3 coding sequence is TGTGCCAGCAGCAAAGCCAGTTGGGACAGGGACGTTAATGAAAAACTGTTTTTT.

The table lists this clone with a count of one. This chain joins TRBV20-1 and TRBJ1-2, with D possibly TRBD1 on 5 matching bases. CDR1 is DFQATT, CDR2 SNEGSKA, per germline (reference sequence). Trimming removed 6 bases at V and 6 bases at J, with 11 bases between. CDR3 length equals 11 residues. The CDR3 loop reads CSAPGDHGYTF. The DNA for the CDR3 is TGCAGTGCCCCGGGGGATCATGGCTACACCTTC.

V is TRBV5-4 and J is TRBJ2-7; D is unresolved. CDR1 and CDR2 from the germline V gene are SGHNT and YYREEE (reference sequence). The V end lost 4 bases, the J end lost 0 bases, and 8 bases lay between the germline ends. The CDR3 has 13 amino acids. CDR3 DNA sequence: TGTGCCAGCAGCACGGTGCCCTCCTACGAGCAGTACTTC. It yields the protein CASSTVPSYEQYF. The variable domain in full, with the rest retrieved from reference TRBV5-4 and TRBJ2-7, is ETGVTQSPTHLIKTRGQQVTLRCSSQSGHNTVSWYQQALGQGPQFIFQYYREEENGRGNFPPRFSGLQFPNYSSELNVNALELDDSALYLCASSTVPSYEQYFGPGTRLTVT.

The chain recombines TRBV6-5 with TRBJ1-5; possibly TRBD1 for D (6 bases). There are 15 residues in the CDR3. Looked up from germline, CDR1 is MNHEY and CDR2 is SVGAGI. Trimming stripped 0 bases from V and 2 bases from J, with 8 bases between. Here the CDR3 DNA reads TGTGCCAGCAGTTACTCATCAGGGGGCAATCAGCCCCAGCATTTT. Protein: CASSYSSGGNQPQHF.

The chain links TRBV14 to TRBJ2-2; 11 bases are a match to TRBD1. This CDR3 is built from 15 residues. The germline V gene has CDR1 SGHDN and CDR2 FVKESK. Losses at the gene ends were 4 bases for V and 5 bases for J; bases not matched to a gene: 3. Here the CDR3 reads CASSPRDRGTGELFF. The CDR3, as DNA: TGTGCCAGCAGCCCGCGGGACAGGGGGACCGGGGAGCTGTTTTTT.

This clone appeared a single time. The rearrangement uses TRBV7-2 and TRBJ1-2; 8 positions match TRBD1. With V trimmed by 4 bases and J by 8 bases, 6 bases remained unmatched. This CDR3 contains 13 residues. Germline V gene lookup returns CDR1 SGHTA and CDR2 FQGNSA. As DNA, the CDR3 is TGTGCCAGCAGCTCGGACAGGGTGCGAGGCTACACCTTC. Translating it yields CASSSDRVRGYTF.

This clone was seen a single time. The chain has TRBV18 and TRBJ2-5; a weak D match, TRBD2 (6 bases). The CDR3 length is 14 residues. Germline values: CDR1 KGHSH, CDR2 LQKENI. The V end was cut by 3 bases, the J end by 5 bases, with 13 bases between. CDR3 nucleotide sequence: TGTGCCAGCTCACCTGCGGGGCAGACGGAGACCCAGTACTTC. Its translation: CASSPAGQTETQYF.

Only a few counts were recorded for this clone. The V and J genes are TRBV7-9 and TRBJ2-7; weak D call: TRBD2 (5 bases). The germline V gene has CDR1 SEHNR and CDR2 FQNEAQ (reference sequence). V was clipped by 5 bases and J by 4 bases, with 12 bases between them. The CDR3 contains 13 residues. CDR3 DNA sequence: TGTGCCAGCAGCACGACTATGCGGTACGAGCAGTACTTC. Translation gives CASSTTMRYEQYF.

V gene TRBV18 combines with J gene TRBJ1-5; TRBD1 is a possible D gene (6 bases). CDR1 is KGHSH, CDR2 LQKENI, per germline. V lost 3 bases and J lost 0, with 15 bases in between. The CDR3 loop spans 17 amino acids. CDR3 in amino acids: CASSPSPDSSSNQPQHF. CDR3 in DNA: TGTGCCAGCTCACCCAGCCCGGACAGCAGTAGCAATCAGCCCCAGCATTTT.

This sequence joins TRBV5-8 and TRBJ2-7; TRBD1 aligns across 7 bases. Germline loops: CDR1 SGHTS, CDR2 YDEGEE. V lost 3 bases and J lost 0; bases outside the gene matches: 9. The CDR3 spans 16 residues. This CDR3 reads CASSSTGTESSYEQYF. The CDR3 DNA is TGTGCCAGCAGCTCGACCGGGACAGAGAGCTCCTACGAGCAGTACTTC.

The chain is built from TRBV3-1 (or the pseudogene TRBV3-2) and TRBJ1-1, with 7 nucleotides matching TRBD1. This CDR3 contains 12 residues. The germline gives CDR1 LGHDT, CDR2 YNNKEL (reference sequence). The DNA for the CDR3 is TGTGCTTCGCAGGGGGTCGCCGGGGTTGCTTTCTTT. Translated: CASQGVAGVAFF.

The CDR3 protein is CAWSTGTGGTGELFF. The DNA for the CDR3 is TGTGCCTGGAGTACCGGGACAGGGGGCACCGGGGAGCTGTTTTTT. The rearrangement uses TRBV30 and TRBJ2-2; 11 bases are shared with TRBD1. The junction had 3 bases not matched to a gene; V was cut back by 2 bases and J by 4 bases. Germline CDR1 and CDR2: GTSNPN and SVGIG (reference sequence). This CDR3 is built from 15 residues.

The chain is built from TRBV11-3 and TRBJ2-1, with 7 nucleotides matching TRBD1. V was clipped by 5 bases and J by 0 bases; unmatched bases: 4. Germline CDR1 reads SGHNT; CDR2 reads YENEEA. The CDR3 totals 15 residues. In nucleotides, the CDR3 is TGTGCCAGCAGCCTTGACAGGGACTCCTACAATGAGCAGTTCTTC. Protein: CASSLDRDSYNEQFF. The full variable domain, its missing parts supplied by reference TRBV11-3 and TRBJ2-1, is EAGVVQSPRYKIIEKKQPVAFWCNPISGHNTLYWYLQNLGQGPELLIRYENEEAVDDSQLPKDRFSAERLKGVDSTLKIQPAELGDSAVYLCASSLDRDSYNEQFFGPGTRLTVL.

The rearrangement uses TRBV5-1 and TRBJ1-2; D is undetermined. The CDR3 has 14 amino acids. Germline V gene lookup returns CDR1 SGHRS and CDR2 YFSETQ. V was clipped by 2 bases and J by 0 bases, with 8 bases between them. The CDR3 loop reads CASSFTATNYGYTF. In DNA form, the CDR3 reads TGCGCCAGCAGCTTTACAGCCACTAACTATGGCTACACCTTC.

The chain is built from TRBV7-9 and TRBJ1-5; TRBD1 agrees at 8 bases. V trimming: 5 bases; J trimming: 11 bases; junction bases outside the gene matches: 11. From germline, CDR1 is SEHNR and CDR2 FQNEAQ (reference sequence). The CDR3 loop spans 14 amino acids. CDR3 coding DNA: TGTGCCAGCAGCCCCGACAGGGGAGAAGGGTCCCAGCATTTT. It codes for CASSPDRGEGSQHF.

V gene TRBV7-2 combines with J gene TRBJ1-2, with 8 bases lining up with TRBD1. The length of the CDR3 is 14 residues. The ends lost 5 bases at V and 7 bases at J; junction bases unmatched: 9. CDR1 and CDR2 from the germline V gene are SGHTA and FQGNSA. CDR3 region: CASSLDRGVGGYTF. The CDR3 DNA sequence: TGTGCCAGCAGCCTAGACAGGGGAGTCGGTGGCTACACCTTC.

The chain has TRBV5-5 and TRBJ2-7; 7 bases align to TRBD2. J was trimmed by 0 bases and V by 5 bases; bases with no gene match: 8. The CDR3 consists of 15 residues. Germline CDR1 and CDR2: SGHKS and YYEKEE (reference sequence). The CDR3 sequence is CASRKGTTTSYEQYF. The CDR3 region has the DNA TGTGCCAGCAGGAAAGGGACTACGACCTCCTACGAGCAGTACTTC.

The rearrangement links TRBV10-3 to TRBJ1-1; 7 bases line up with TRBD1. The germline V gene has CDR1 ENHRY and CDR2 SYGVKD. V was pared by 5 bases and J by 1 base, with 7 bases of the junction left unmatched. CDR3 length: 15 amino acids. The CDR3 is CAISPGTVSNTEAFF. The CDR3 nucleotides read TGTGCCATCAGTCCCGGGACAGTTTCGAACACTGAAGCTTTCTTT.

The chain is built from TRBV5-6 and TRBJ2-5; tentatively, D is TRBD2 (7 bases). The length of the CDR3 is 13 residues. Trimming took 1 base from V and 6 from J, leaving 10 bases between them. Germline V gene sequence: CDR1 SGHDT, CDR2 YYEEEE. CDR3 in DNA: TGTGCCAGCAGCTTGAGGGGGGGACAGACCCAGTACTTC. It specifies CASSLRGGQTQYF.

V gene TRBV19 combines with J gene TRBJ1-2, with D tentatively TRBD1 (5 bases). Germline CDR1 reads LNHDA; CDR2 reads SQIVND (reference sequence). The CDR3 covers 14 residues. Trimming removed 4 bases from V and 3 bases from J, with 12 bases in between. The CDR3 is CASSNPRGDYGYTF. The CDR3 nucleotides are TGTGCCAGTAGTAACCCCCGGGGGGACTATGGCTACACCTTC.